The clone carrying this T cell receptor beta chain was seen more than once but under ten times. Libraries were prepared by immunoSEQ multiplex PCR; TCRdb keeps only in-frame clonotypes and omits some of them. The sample consists of some 660,000 clones, about 90% of them appearing once. These data come from a study of shared T cell receptors in the human thymus. V was pared by 2 bases and J by 0 bases, with 7 bases between. The CDR3 spans 14 residues. The germline V gene has CDR1 MNHNS and CDR2 SASEGT. A further study also used this sample, focusing on human thymus T cells. This second study says: Corrective surgery for congenital heart defects was being performed on the healthy Finnish infants who were the donors. The study used thymus tissue resected during corrective heart surgery. Related studies noted strongly shared thymic repertoires across unrelated people.

V usage is TRBV6-1 and J usage is TRBJ2-5; D unclear. The specimen sequenced was thymocytes. The source is a boy younger than two with a congenital heart defect. CDR3 amino acids: CASSEILYQETQYF. The CDR3 nucleotides are TGTGCCAGCAGTGAAATCTTGTACCAAGAGACCCAGTACTTC.